This T cell receptor beta chain stems from a study of shared clonotypes between healthy human individuals. V was cut by 6 bases and J by 3 bases, with 17 bases left in between. Looked up from germline, CDR1 is SGHTA and CDR2 is FQGNSA. The CDR3 has 15 residues. The repertoire was sequenced with immunoSEQ multiplex PCR; TCRdb's copy has only in-frame clones and lacks some. Of 950,000 to 1,200,000 clones listed, roughly 77% are singletons. J is TRBJ1-1 and V is TRBV7-2; tentatively, D is TRBD1 (6 bases). Sequences were obtained from memory CD4+ T cells from PBMCs. Subset here: CD45RA-negative fraction. The source of this sequence is a man aged 18 to 29 in good health. Some clones in this sample may be carry-over from other donors' samples. The CDR3 nucleotides are TGTGCCAGCAGACCCCCCCAGGGGATACACACTGAAGCTTTCTTT. As protein: CASRPPQGIHTEAFF.